These 25 T cell receptor beta chains share one sample of origin, sequenced in a study of blood T cell repertoires in COVID-19. Clones were sequenced by immunoSEQ multiplex PCR, and TCRdb holds only the in-frame ones, with some missing. The table includes 230,000 or so clones, approximately 88% detected once. Sequencing was performed on PBMCs or T cells enriched from blood (not recorded which). All receptors come from a woman aged 40 to 50 with acute COVID-19.

The V and J genes are TRBV19 and TRBJ1-1; possibly TRBD1 for D (5 bases). The ends were cut back, 7 bases at V and 0 bases at J, with 15 bases in the middle. The germline gives CDR1 LNHDA, CDR2 SQIVND (reference sequence). The CDR3 has 15 residues. CDR3 protein: CASNGGGSMNTEAFF. CDR3 bases: TGTGCCAGTAATGGCGGGGGAAGCATGAACACTGAAGCTTTCTTT.

This clone appeared a few times. J is TRBJ1-1 and V is TRBV19; D not resolved. V lost 7 bases and J lost 1, with 13 bases in between. This CDR3 is built from 14 residues. Germline loops: CDR1 LNHDA, CDR2 SQIVND (reference sequence). CDR3 sequence: CASTSGAPNTEAFF. The CDR3 DNA is TGTGCCAGTACCTCCGGTGCTCCGAACACTGAAGCTTTCTTT.

This clone has only a few counts. J is TRBJ1-1 and V is TRBV12-5; D not certain. From germline, CDR1 is LGHNT and CDR2 FRNRAP. The CDR3 has 15 amino acids. V was clipped by 6 bases and J by 3 bases, with 17 bases between them. For the CDR3, the DNA is TGTGCTAGTGGCCCCCCCTCGAGGCACCACACTGAAGCTTTCTTT. This codes for CASGPPSRHHTEAFF.

This sequence joins TRBV6-5 and TRBJ1-1; D might be TRBD1 (5 bases). This CDR3 is 16 amino acids long. V lost 2 bases and J lost 4, with 17 bases in between. Germline loops: CDR1 MNHEY, CDR2 SVGAGI. The CDR3 region is CASSYRAGRGGTEAFF. For the CDR3, the DNA is TGTGCCAGCAGTTACCGTGCAGGGCGAGGCGGCACTGAAGCTTTCTTT.

The chain employs TRBV5-8 and TRBJ1-1, with 7 positions matching TRBD1. The V gene end was trimmed by 0 bases and the J gene end by 3 bases; junction bases not matched to a gene: 2. CDR1 is SGHTS and CDR2 is YDEGEE in the germline V gene. This CDR3 has 14 amino acids. The CDR3 loop reads CASSLDDRDTEAFF. Written as DNA, the CDR3 is TGTGCCAGCAGCTTGGATGACAGGGACACTGAAGCTTTCTTT.

The V and J genes are TRBV21-1 and TRBJ2-7; the table's D call TRBD1 went unverified against the DNA. TRBV21-1 constitutes a pseudogene. This CDR3 contains 13 residues. CDR3 amino acids: CASAGTGSHEQYV. CDR3 DNA: TGTGCCAGCGCCGGGACAGGGTCTCACGAGCAGTACGTC.

The chain is built from TRBV19 and TRBJ2-7, with a tentative D call TRBD1 (6 bases). The germline V and J ends were trimmed by 10 bases and 1 base, with 17 bases remaining between them. In germline, CDR1 is LNHDA, CDR2 SQIVND (reference sequence). The CDR3 covers 14 residues. The CDR3 loop reads CATKPTGTSYEQYF. The CDR3 coding sequence is TGTGCCACCAAACCGACAGGTACTTCCTACGAGCAGTACTTC.

A single count supports this clone. Other DNA sequences in this sample translate to the same CDR3. Written as DNA, the CDR3 is TGTGCCAGCAGCTCTCAGGGGAGCAATCAGCCCCAGCATTTT. Protein sequence: CASSSQGSNQPQHF. The chain is built from TRBV7-2 and TRBJ1-5; D is possibly TRBD1 (6 bases). V lost 4 bases, J lost 1 base, and 8 bases lay in between. The CDR3 contains 14 residues. CDR1 and CDR2 from the germline V gene are SGHTA and FQGNSA.

J is TRBJ2-7 and V is TRBV6-2 or TRBV6-3; TRBD2 matches at 9 bases. Germline trimming cut 6 bases from V and 5 bases from J; bases unmatched to any gene: 8. Germline V gene data show CDR1 as MNHEY and CDR2 as SVGEGT. There are 14 residues in the CDR3. CDR3 loop: CASSRGGGLNEQYF. The CDR3 nucleotides read TGTGCCAGCAGCCGCGGGGGGGGGCTCAACGAGCAGTACTTC.

The rearrangement links TRBV6-5 to TRBJ1-6, with 8 bases aligning to TRBD1. Looked up from germline, CDR1 is MNHEY and CDR2 is SVGAGI. The CDR3 extends over 16 amino acids. The V segment lost 0 bases and the J segment 7 bases; nucleotides outside the gene matches: 5. CDR3 nucleotide sequence: TGTGCCAGCAGTTACTCGACAGGGGCTCGGAATTCACCCCTCCACTTT. It codes for CASSYSTGARNSPLHF.

The rearrangement uses TRBV3-1 (or the pseudogene TRBV3-2) and TRBJ1-6; 7 positions agree with TRBD1. Germline trimming cut 4 bases from V and 10 bases from J; bases unmatched to any gene: 7. The CDR3 is made up of 14 amino acids. Looked up from germline, CDR1 is LGHDT and CDR2 is YNNKEL (reference sequence). CDR3 in amino acids: CASSRDRVFSPLHF. The DNA of the CDR3 is TGTGCCAGCAGCCGCGACAGGGTATTCTCACCCCTCCACTTT.

The chain links TRBV5-1 to TRBJ2-2; the D gene is possibly TRBD1 (6 bases). CDR1 SGHRS and CDR2 YFSETQ come from the germline V gene. Trimming took off 5 bases at V and 2 bases at J, with 13 bases between the two ends. CDR3 length equals 15 residues. Here the CDR3 DNA reads TGCGCCAGCAGTTTCGACAGGAGAAACACCGGGGAGCTGTTTTTT. Its translation is CASSFDRRNTGELFF.

The chain has TRBV7-9 and TRBJ2-1, with 15 bases fitting TRBD2. The V gene end was trimmed by 5 bases and the J gene end by 8 bases; junction bases not matched to a gene: 7. The CDR3 totals 16 residues. Germline CDR1 reads SEHNR; CDR2 reads FQNEAQ (reference sequence). The CDR3 loop reads CASSLGLAGGPDEQFF. CDR3 DNA: TGTGCCAGCAGCCTGGGACTAGCGGGAGGACCCGATGAGCAGTTCTTC. Variable domain in full (rest from reference TRBV7-9 and TRBJ2-1): DTGVSQNPRHKITKRGQNVTFRCDPISEHNRLYWYRQTLGQGPEFLTYFQNEAQLEKSRLLSDRFSAERPKGSFSTLEIQRTEQGDSAMYLCASSLGLAGGPDEQFFGPGTRLTVL.

The genes are TRBV5-5 and TRBJ2-2; 7 positions agree with TRBD2. This CDR3 region has 16 residues. The V segment lost 4 bases and the J segment 5 bases; nucleotides outside the gene matches: 11. CDR1 SGHKS and CDR2 YYEKEE come from the germline V gene (reference sequence). The CDR3 is CASSPREGSGTGELFF. The CDR3 DNA follows: TGTGCCAGCAGCCCGAGGGAGGGGTCGGGAACCGGGGAGCTGTTTTTT.

The chain recombines TRBV7-9 with TRBJ2-1, with 8 bases aligning to TRBD1. Germline assignment: CDR1 SEHNR and CDR2 FQNEAQ (reference sequence). This CDR3 region has 15 residues. Trimming removed 1 base from V and 5 bases from J; junction bases left unmatched: 4. The CDR3 bases are TGTGCCAGCAGCTTAGGGACAGGGCCAAACAATGAGCAGTTCTTC. Protein product: CASSLGTGPNNEQFF. Using reference TRBV7-9 and TRBJ2-1 for the parts outside the CDR3, the full variable domain is DTGVSQNPRHKITKRGQNVTFRCDPISEHNRLYWYRQTLGQGPEFLTYFQNEAQLEKSRLLSDRFSAERPKGSFSTLEIQRTEQGDSAMYLCASSLGTGPNNEQFFGPGTRLTVL.

This rearrangement joins TRBV10-3 to TRBJ2-2; maybe TRBD2 (6 bases). Germline CDR1 ENHRY, CDR2 SYGVKD. V was trimmed by 0 bases and J by 3 bases, leaving 14 bases between them. CDR3 size: 17 residues. Here the CDR3 DNA reads TGTGCCATCAGTGAGTCGTCACGCGGGGCATACACCGGGGAGCTGTTTTTT. Translation: CAISESSRGAYTGELFF.

The V and J genes are TRBV3-1 (or the pseudogene TRBV3-2) and TRBJ2-1; 7 nucleotides match TRBD2. CDR3 size: 16 residues. In germline, CDR1 is LGHDT, CDR2 YNNKEL (reference sequence). J gave up 6 bases and V 2 bases, and 10 bases lay outside the gene matches. The CDR3 DNA is TGTGCCAGCAGCCAATTTGGGGGAGGGCCAGGCAATGAGCAGTTCTTC. Translating it yields CASSQFGGGPGNEQFF.

This chain connects TRBV10-1 to TRBJ2-3; 7 bases map to TRBD2. Per germline, CDR1 WNHNN and CDR2 SYGVQD (reference sequence). The CDR3 has 12 amino acids. The ends lost 5 bases at V and 14 bases at J; junction bases unmatched: 10. CDR3 sequence: CASSSRGLEVYF. The CDR3 DNA is TGCGCCAGCAGTTCTAGAGGACTAGAAGTGTATTTT.

The V gene is TRBV7-9, the J gene TRBJ2-7; 9 bases line up with TRBD1. The germline gives CDR1 SEHNR, CDR2 FQNEAQ (reference sequence). This CDR3 contains 16 residues. The V and J ends lost 5 bases and 5 bases, in that order; junction bases with no gene match: 13. In DNA form, the CDR3 reads TGTGCCAGCAGCCCGGGACAGGGCACTCCTCTCAACGAGCAGTACTTC. It yields the protein CASSPGQGTPLNEQYF.

V usage is TRBV7-9 and J usage is TRBJ2-1, with 8 nucleotides matching TRBD1. Germline V gene data show CDR1 as SEHNR and CDR2 as FQNEAQ (reference sequence). The CDR3 totals 16 residues. Losses at the gene ends were 4 bases for V and 5 bases for J; bases not matched to a gene: 10. The CDR3 here is CASSSSDRGWDNEQFF. The CDR3 region has the DNA TGTGCCAGCAGCTCATCTGACAGGGGTTGGGACAATGAGCAGTTCTTC.

The chain joins TRBV24-1 to TRBJ2-4, with TRBD2 matching 8 bases. The CDR3 length is 16 residues. With 4 bases clipped from V and 3 bases from J, the junction kept 7 bases outside the gene matches. Germline loops: CDR1 KGHDR, CDR2 SFDVKD. Written as DNA, the CDR3 is TGTGCCACCAGTGACTATAGCGGGACTGGCAAAAACATTCAGTACTTC. Translation: CATSDYSGTGKNIQYF.

The V gene is TRBV11-2, the J gene TRBJ2-2; D is perhaps TRBD2 (6 bases). Per the germline V gene, CDR1 is SGHAT and CDR2 is FQNNGV. Deletions cut 3 bases from V and 0 bases from J, with 11 bases between. The CDR3 has 16 residues. This CDR3 reads CASSFLGGTNTGELFF. Here the CDR3 DNA reads TGTGCCAGCAGCTTTTTAGGCGGGACGAACACCGGGGAGCTGTTTTTT.

CDR3 sequence: CASRQGRNYGYTF. CDR3 bases: TGTGCCAGCAGGCAGGGGCGAAACTATGGCTACACCTTC. This rearrangement joins TRBV7-2 to TRBJ1-2, with a tentative D call TRBD1 (6 bases). The CDR3 covers 13 residues. V was shortened by 6 bases and J by 2 bases, with 10 bases between the two germline ends. CDR1 and CDR2 from the germline V gene are SGHTA and FQGNSA.

This rearrangement joins TRBV9 to TRBJ2-2; TRBD1 matches at 10 bases. CDR3 length: 17 amino acids. The germline gives CDR1 SGDLS, CDR2 YYNGEE. The J segment lost 0 bases and the V segment lost 0 bases, leaving 2 bases of the junction unmatched. CDR3 DNA sequence: TGTGCCAGCAGCGTAGAAGGACAGGGGGCGAACACCGGGGAGCTGTTTTTT. This codes for CASSVEGQGANTGELFF.

The chain links TRBV5-4 to TRBJ1-1; TRBD1 agrees at 8 bases. The junction had 8 bases not matched to a gene; V was cut back by 6 bases and J by 4 bases. Germline V gene sequence: CDR1 SGHNT, CDR2 YYREEE (reference sequence). The CDR3 has 14 residues. Here the CDR3 DNA reads TGTGCCAGCAACCGACAGGGGTGGGGCACTGAAGCTTTCTTT. Residues: CASNRQGWGTEAFF.